The clone carrying this T cell receptor beta chain was seen more than once but under ten times. Antigen: not known. Treatment given: randomized to nivolumab then ipilimumab (arm A) or the reverse (arm B). This entry comes from a study of sequential checkpoint blockade in melanoma. Turning to the study itself: Patients were randomized 1:1 to nivolumab-then-ipilimumab or ipilimumab-then-nivolumab first-line. TCRβ was sequenced from DNA of 75 to 95 pretreatment tumors.

Study conclusions and caveats: Mutational load did not correlate with tumor T-cell fraction or clonality.

V lost 8 bases and J lost 4; bases outside the gene matches: 8. The CDR3 loop spans 15 amino acids. Looked up from germline, CDR1 is SQVTM and CDR2 is ANQGSEA. Sequenced by immunoSEQ multiplex PCR; TCRdb stores in-frame clones only, minus some. The sample consists of about 4,600 clones, 30% to 35% of them appearing once. V gene TRBV29-1 combines with J gene TRBJ2-2; 12 positions match TRBD1. This TCR was recovered from a human donor with melanoma. The source material was tumor tissue (inferred from file names), sampled from a patient given nivolumab and ipilimumab in sequence. This CDR3 is CSTRKGQGATGELFF. The CDR3 region has the DNA TGCAGCACGAGAAAGGGACAGGGGGCCACCGGGGAGCTGTTTTTT.